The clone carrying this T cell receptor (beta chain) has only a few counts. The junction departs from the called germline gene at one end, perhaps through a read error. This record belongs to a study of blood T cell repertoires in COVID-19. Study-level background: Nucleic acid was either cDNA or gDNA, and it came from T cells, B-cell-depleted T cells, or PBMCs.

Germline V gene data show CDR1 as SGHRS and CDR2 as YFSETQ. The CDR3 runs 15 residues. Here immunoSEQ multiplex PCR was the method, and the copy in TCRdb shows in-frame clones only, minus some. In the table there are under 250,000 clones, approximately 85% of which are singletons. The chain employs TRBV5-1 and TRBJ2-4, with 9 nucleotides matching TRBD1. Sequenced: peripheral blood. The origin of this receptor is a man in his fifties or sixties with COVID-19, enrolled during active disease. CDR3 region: CASSPEGDRAQRSHF. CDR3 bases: TGCGCCAGCAGCCCGGAGGGGGACAGGGCCCAAAGGTCGCACTTC.